This T cell receptor beta chain appears in the sequencing data of a study of T cell repertoires in cytomegalovirus infection. V shed 1 base, J shed 5 bases, and the junction held 7 bases outside the gene matches. The germline CDR1 and CDR2 sequences are LGHNA and YNFKEQ. This CDR3 has 15 residues. In TCRdb, the reads were re-called with MiXCR into one record per CDR3 protein. The sample has approximately 500,000 distinct CDR3 sequences; about 15% are singletons. The sequence derives from a human donor in good health (CMV status not recorded). Some clones in this sample may be carry-over from other donors' samples. The specimen was CD8+ T cells from PBMCs. The gene calls are TRBV4-2 and TRBJ1-2, with TRBD1 matching over 7 bases. The CDR3 bases are TGTGCCAGCAGCCAAGCCCGGACAGGAGTTTATGGCTACACCTTC. Translated: CASSQARTGVYGYTF.